This is a list of T cell receptor beta chains from one sample in a study of early T cells in non-severe SARS-CoV-2 infection. MiXCR, run by TCRdb on the 5' RACE reads, gives a single entry per CDR3 protein. The sample lists 81,000 or so distinct CDR3 sequences; approximately 12% were seen once. Sequencing used whole blood. These receptors came from an adult who was a healthcare worker with PCR-confirmed SARS-CoV-2 infection or an uninfected control (not recorded which). The CDR3 runs from the conserved cysteine through the conserved F or W. A D gene is named only where the DNA matches it firmly. Some rows have no size entry. The others give once, few or many, or a class for an expanded clone.

TRBJ2-1 TRBV20-1 . . CSASQRSGSYNEQFF TGCAGTGCCAGCCAAAGGAGCGGCTCCTACAATGAGCAGTTCTTC
TRBJ2-7 TRBV7-9 . . CASSPTGLVYEQYF TGTGCCAGCAGTCCAACAGGGTTGGTCTACGAGCAGTACTTC
TRBJ2-1 TRBV7-2 . TRBD2 CASSPTSGRYNEQFF TGTGCCAGCAGCCCGACTAGCGGGAGGTATAATGAGCAGTTCTTC
TRBJ2-1 TRBV7-6 few . CASSSFGFNEQFF TGTGCCAGCAGTTCCTTCGGGTTCAATGAGCAGTTCTTC
TRBJ2-3 TRBV4-1 few . CASSQVRDSTDTQYF TGCGCCAGCAGCCAAGTCCGGGACAGCACAGATACGCAGTATTTT
TRBJ2-7 TRBV20-1 few TRBD1 CSATGQGLSYEQYF TGCAGTGCAACGGGACAGGGTTTATCCTACGAGCAGTACTTC
TRBJ2-5 TRBV5-6 few . CASSLGGLDSRETQYF TGTGCCAGCAGCTTGGGGGGACTTGATAGTCGAGAGACCCAGTACTTC
TRBJ2-7 TRBV5-1 many TRBD1 CASSPTTGNYEQYF TGCGCCAGCAGCCCCACGACAGGGAACTACGAGCAGTACTTC
TRBJ2-3 TRBV29-1 many . CSFRYTDTQYF TGCAGCTTCCGGTACACAGATACGCAGTATTTT
TRBJ2-1 TRBV18 many TRBD2 CASSLDRGRAENEQFF TGTGCCAGCTCCCTCGATAGAGGGAGGGCCGAGAATGAGCAGTTCTTC
TRBJ1-1 TRBV12-3/TRBV12-4 . . CASRIQRRTEAFF TGTGCCAGCAGGATACAGCGGCGGACTGAAGCTTTCTTT
TRBJ2-1 TRBV29-1 . . CSVEDNINEQFF TGCAGCGTTGAAGATAACATCAATGAGCAGTTCTTC
TRBJ2-5 TRBV3-1 few TRBD2 CASSQGLAGGATQYF TGTGCCAGCAGCCAAGGACTAGCGGGAGGGGCGACCCAGTACTTC
TRBJ1-4 TRBV7-6 . . CASSLEDYNEKLFF TGTGCCAGCAGCTTAGAGGACTATAATGAAAAACTGTTTTTT
TRBJ1-1 TRBV12-5 many TRBD1 CASGKETGVEAFF TGTGCTAGTGGTAAGGAGACAGGGGTTGAAGCTTTCTTT
TRBJ2-3 TRBV9 many . CASSPHENTQYF TGTGCCAGCAGCCCGCACGAGAATACGCAGTATTTT
TRBJ2-1 TRBV29-1 . . CSVQEETPEQFF TGCAGCGTCCAAGAGGAGACTCCTGAGCAGTTCTTC
TRBJ1-5 TRBV7-9 . . CASSLGGYSNQPQHF TGTGCCAGCAGCTTAGGGGGGTATAGCAATCAGCCCCAGCATTTT
TRBJ2-7 TRBV20-1 few . CSVRGSGGLTYEQYF TGCAGTGTTAGGGGTTCTGGCGGCCTAACTTACGAGCAGTACTTC
TRBJ2-7 TRBV11-2 . . CASRTGSHEQYF TGTGCCAGCAGGACAGGTTCCCACGAGCAGTACTTC
TRBJ2-1 TRBV11-2 many TRBD2 CASSSQGAGGHEQFF TGTGCCAGCAGCTCCCAAGGGGCGGGAGGCCATGAGCAGTTCTTC
TRBJ2-2 TRBV4-1 . TRBD2 CASSQESGIIGELFF TGCGCCAGCAGCCAAGAGAGCGGGATTATCGGGGAGCTGTTTTTT
TRBJ2-7 TRBV21-1 . . CVGYEQYF TGTGTTGGGTACGAGCAGTACTTC
TRBJ1-1 TRBV10-3 . . CAISEGVNTEAFF TGTGCCATCAGTGAGGGAGTTAACACTGAAGCTTTCTTT
TRBJ2-3 TRBV5-4 . TRBD1 CASSPDRGRWDTQYF TGTGCCAGCAGCCCCGACAGGGGGAGGTGGGATACGCAGTATTTT
TRBJ2-3 TRBV20-1 . . CSARQWIADTQYF TGCAGTGCCCGCCAGTGGATTGCAGATACGCAGTATTTT
TRBJ2-7 TRBV7-8 few . CASTPRPTSSYSYEQYF TGTGCCAGCACCCCCCGCCCGACTTCTTCCTACTCCTACGAGCAGTACTTC
TRBJ2-1 TRBV7-8 . TRBD2 CASSPRLAVDYNEQFF TGTGCCAGCAGCCCCAGACTAGCGGTAGATTACAATGAGCAGTTCTTC
TRBJ2-1 TRBV5-1 few . CASSLMGSNNEQFF TGCGCCAGCAGCTTGATGGGGAGCAACAATGAGCAGTTCTTC
TRBJ1-6 TRBV2 many . CASRFQGNNSPLHF TGTGCCAGCAGGTTCCAGGGAAATAATTCACCCCTCCACTTT
TRBJ2-1 TRBV18 . TRBD2 CASSPLAGGDEQFF TGTGCCAGCTCACCACTAGCGGGAGGTGATGAGCAGTTCTTC
TRBJ2-1 TRBV10-3 few TRBD2 CAISAGLAAYNEQFF TGTGCCATCAGTGCGGGACTAGCGGCCTACAATGAGCAGTTCTTC
TRBJ2-1 TRBV6-1 few TRBD2 CASSEALAVNEQFF TGTGCCAGCAGTGAGGCTCTAGCGGTCAATGAGCAGTTCTTC
TRBJ2-5 TRBV4-2 few . CASSQAGSGPLGQETQYF TGTGCCAGCAGCCAAGCGGGAAGCGGGCCCTTGGGGCAAGAGACCCAGTACTTC
TRBJ2-1 TRBV28 few . CASGPSHEQFF TGTGCCAGTGGACCCTCCCATGAGCAGTTCTTC
TRBJ1-2 TRBV5-5 many TRBD1 CASSSTRGQAGGYTF TGTGCCAGCAGCTCTACCCGGGGACAGGCTGGTGGCTACACCTTC
TRBJ2-2 TRBV7-8 . . CACRRGGNTGELFF TGTGCCTGCCGCAGGGGCGGTAACACCGGGGAGCTGTTTTTT
TRBJ2-1 TRBV7-3 . . CASSFTAGASYNEQFF TGTGCCAGCAGCTTCACCGCGGGGGCCTCCTACAATGAGCAGTTCTTC
TRBJ2-5 TRBV14 few TRBD2 CASSQRTSGRAAKTQYF TGTGCCAGCAGCCAAAGGACTAGCGGGAGGGCCGCGAAGACCCAGTACTTC
TRBJ2-1 TRBV14 few TRBD2 CASSQGNSGRNYNEQFF TGTGCCAGCAGCCAGGGGAATAGCGGGAGAAACTACAATGAGCAGTTCTTC
TRBJ2-7 TRBV28 many TRBD2 CASSFRLAISYEQYF TGTGCCAGCAGTTTCAGACTAGCGATCTCCTACGAGCAGTACTTC
TRBJ2-7 TRBV20-1 . TRBD1 CSGGGESSSYEQYF TGCTCAGGGGGCGGCGAGTCGAGCTCCTACGAGCAGTACTTC
TRBJ2-7 TRBV5-1 . . CASSLLFSYEQYF TGCGCCAGCAGCTTGCTGTTCTCCTACGAGCAGTACTTC
TRBJ1-1 TRBV5-6 few . CVSSERGGTEAFF TGTGTCAGCAGCGAAAGGGGAGGCACTGAAGCTTTCTTT
TRBJ2-2 TRBV7-2 few TRBD2 CASSFLVGAGEAGELFF TGTGCCAGCAGTTTCCTGGTTGGAGCGGGAGAGGCCGGGGAGCTGTTTTTT
TRBJ2-5 TRBV2 few . CASKASATQETQYF TGTGCCAGCAAGGCTAGCGCTACTCAAGAGACCCAGTACTTC
TRBJ2-3 TRBV6-5 many . CASRVRSTITDTQYF TGTGCCAGCAGGGTACGTTCTACCATCACAGATACGCAGTATTTT
TRBJ2-7 TRBV11-3 many TRBD2 CASSLGGNHEQYF TGTGCCAGCAGTCTGGGAGGGAACCACGAGCAGTACTTC
TRBJ2-3 TRBV7-2 many . CASSLGPADTDTQYF TGTGCCAGCAGCTTAGGACCAGCCGACACAGATACGCAGTATTTT
TRBJ2-7 TRBV7-8 . TRBD2 CASSGQTGTSGAGVGLYEQYF TGTGCCAGCAGCGGACAGACCGGGACTAGCGGAGCCGGCGTGGGGCTTTACGAGCAGTACTTC
TRBJ2-2 TRBV27 many TRBD2 CASSRLGLAGGTNTGELFF TGTGCCAGCAGTAGACTCGGACTAGCGGGGGGTACGAACACCGGGGAGCTGTTTTTT
TRBJ2-2 TRBV18 few . CASSPPSNTGELFF TGTGCCAGCTCACCACCTTCCAACACCGGGGAGCTGTTTTTT
TRBJ2-7 TRBV7-2 few TRBD2 CASSWEGQRGASF TGTGCCAGCAGCTGGGAGGGGCAGCGGGGGGCCTCCTTC
TRBJ2-5 TRBV10-3 few . CAISENSQETQYF TGTGCCATCAGTGAAAACAGCCAAGAGACCCAGTACTTC
TRBJ2-1 TRBV29-1 many TRBD2 CSVEVAIGTSGQFF TGCAGCGTTGAAGTGGCCATAGGGACTAGCGGACAGTTCTTC